These 10 T cell receptor beta chains originate from one sample sequenced in a study of OX40 agonist ivuxolimab in advanced cancers. The data were produced by immunoSEQ multiplex PCR, yet TCRdb's version contains in-frame clones alone and is incomplete. The repertoire holds some 21,000 clones, approximately 83% seen once, with about 56% in the top ten. The sample here was CD4+ or CD8+ T cells sorted from blood, taken in a trial of the OX40 agonist ivuxolimab. Every receptor here comes from an adult with an advanced solid tumor such as melanoma, head and neck, liver or kidney cancer.

The rearrangement joins TRBV6-6 to TRBJ1-2; D might be TRBD1 (6 bases). The CDR3 has 14 residues. V lost 3 bases, J lost 10 bases, and 18 bases lay in between. Germline V lookup: CDR1 MNHNY, CDR2 SVGAGI (reference sequence). Here the CDR3 DNA reads TGTGCCAGCAGTTATTCGGGGCCAGGGGAGGACTACACCTTC. This gives the protein CASSYSGPGEDYTF.

V gene TRBV13 combines with J gene TRBJ1-1; D gene unclear. The CDR3 length is 11 residues. Germline-derived CDR1 and CDR2 are PRHDT and FYEKMQ (reference sequence). The V gene lost 3 bases and the J gene lost 7 bases, with 6 bases spanning the gap. In DNA form, the CDR3 reads TGTGCCAGCAGCTTTGACGGTGAAGCTTTCTTT. Protein: CASSFDGEAFF.

The CDR3, as DNA: TGTGCCAGCAGTTCCCCAGGGACACTGAAAAATACGCAGTATTTT. As protein: CASSSPGTLKNTQYF. The chain joins TRBV2 to TRBJ2-3; a possible D gene is TRBD1 (6 bases). CDR3 size: 15 residues. V lost 5 bases to trimming and J lost 7 bases, with 19 bases between them. CDR1 is SNHLY, CDR2 FYNNEI, per germline.

In nucleotides, the CDR3 is TGTGCCAGTCAACGACAGGGGGGATACGAGCAGTACTTC. It is translated as CASQRQGGYEQYF. The chain links TRBV19 to TRBJ2-7; TRBD1 agrees at 9 bases. CDR1 LNHDA and CDR2 SQIVND come from the germline V gene (reference sequence). CDR3 length: 13 residues. V dropped 8 bases and J dropped 4; count of bases not matched to a gene: 6.

In its sample, this clone was seen once. The chain is built from TRBV2 and TRBJ1-1; D remains unclear. The CDR3 has 14 residues. Germline loops: CDR1 SNHLY, CDR2 FYNNEI. Trimming took 4 bases from V and 7 from J, leaving 16 bases between them. The CDR3 spells CASSANAGGSEAFF. In DNA form, the CDR3 reads TGTGCCAGCAGTGCAAATGCGGGAGGGAGTGAAGCTTTCTTT.

The chain recombines TRBV7-8 with TRBJ2-1; 7 nucleotides match TRBD1. The CDR3 is 17 residues long. CDR1 is SGHVS and CDR2 is FQNEAQ in the germline V gene. The V segment lost 5 bases and the J segment 6 bases; nucleotides outside the gene matches: 16. This CDR3 is CASSPATSGGIFNEQFF. The CDR3 DNA reads as TGTGCCAGCAGCCCAGCGACATCAGGGGGAATATTCAATGAGCAGTTCTTC.

Regarding this clone: Different DNA sequences within this sample yield the same CDR3. This chain connects TRBV27 to TRBJ2-7; unclear D gene. Germline V gene lookup returns CDR1 MNHEY and CDR2 SMNVEV (reference sequence). The germline V and J ends were trimmed by 6 bases and 6 bases, with 15 bases remaining between them. This CDR3 is built from 13 residues. CDR3 region: CASSPWEAAEQYF. The DNA for the CDR3 is TGTGCCAGCAGCCCCTGGGAAGCCGCCGAGCAGTACTTC.

This chain links TRBV4-1 with TRBJ2-5; D is undetermined. The CDR3 totals 15 residues. In germline, CDR1 is MGHRA, CDR2 YSYEKL. The germline V and J ends were trimmed by 0 bases and 5 bases, with 13 bases remaining between them. The CDR3 spells CASSQDMALGETQYF. The CDR3 nucleotides read TGCGCCAGCAGCCAAGATATGGCCTTGGGGGAGACCCAGTACTTC.

This sequence joins TRBV4-1 and TRBJ2-1, with D unresolved. The CDR3 covers 15 residues. Deletions cut 4 bases from V and 0 bases from J, with 10 bases between. Germline V CDR1 and CDR2: MGHRA, YSYEKL. The chain's CDR3 is CASSLTGSSYNEQFF. For the CDR3, the DNA is TGCGCCAGCAGCCTTACTGGCAGCTCCTACAATGAGCAGTTCTTC.

The rearrangement joins TRBV6-5 to TRBJ2-7; D might be TRBD1 or TRBD2, each matching 5 bases. The CDR3 loop spans 16 amino acids. Germline CDR1 and CDR2: MNHEY and SVGAGI. The germline V and J ends were trimmed by 2 bases and 0 bases, with 14 bases remaining between them. The CDR3 here is CASSYATGPYSYEQYF. The CDR3 DNA follows: TGTGCCAGCAGTTACGCAACGGGGCCCTACTCCTACGAGCAGTACTTC.